This T cell receptor beta chain was retrieved from a study of CD4 and CD8 cells across lung adenocarcinoma regions. The CDR3 contains 14 residues. Germline V gives CDR1 WSHSY, CDR2 SAAADI. The V segment lost 6 bases and the J segment 6 bases; nucleotides outside the gene matches: 7. This clonotype was seen a handful of times. The patients had localized lung adenocarcinoma, a non-small cell subtype. TCRdb processed the PCR reads anew with MiXCR; each CDR3 protein has one entry. The sample includes 13,000 to 15,000 distinct CDR3 sequences, roughly 47% of them seen just once. Sequencing used CD4+ T cells from the center of a lung tumor. This clonotype was sampled from a male donor with lung adenocarcinoma. The CD4 and CD8 labels of this study may be unreliable. The gene calls are TRBV10-2 and TRBJ2-7; TRBD1 agrees at 11 bases. The DNA of the CDR3 is TGCGCCAGCAGACCCGGGACAGGGGGTTCCGAGCAGTACTTC. Its translation is CASRPGTGGSEQYF.